The T cell receptor beta chain under discussion was sequenced for a study of T cells in women clearing cervical HPV infection. At the level of the study: Case blood drawn at lesion detection; control blood after infection cleared.

On this clone itself: The CDR3 end lies 3 residues beyond the end of the read and is filled in from the germline J gene.

Here immunoSEQ multiplex PCR was the method, and the copy in TCRdb shows in-frame clones only, minus some. The listing records tens of thousands of clones. Germline V lookup: CDR1 SGHRS, CDR2 YFSETQ. The CDR3 sequence is 13 residues long. Deletions cut 2 bases from V and 3 bases from J, with 8 bases between. The sequencing sample was made of blood buffy coat. The rearrangement joins TRBV5-1 to TRBJ1-2; D unclear. The source of this sequence is a woman aged 18 to 75 with a cervical HPV16 infection that either progressed to CIN3+ or cleared (not recorded which). CDR3 sequence reads: CASSFASHYGYTF. The CDR3 bases that were read are TGCGCCAGCAGCTTTGCCAGTCACTATGGC.